This TCR beta chain was obtained from a study of blood T cell repertoires in COVID-19. Background on the study: Collection of acute and convalescent COVID-19 samples took place in the United States, Italy and Spain. The cDNA or gDNA used as material had been derived from T cells, B-cell-depleted T cells, or PBMCs.

Original processing notes: From reference gene primer amplification, estimates of nucleated cell counts were derived. Profiled with immunoSEQ multiplex PCR; TCRdb holds only in-frame clones, not every one. V and J calls plus clone size are reproduced from that table; the DNA served to infer D and trimming. The data contain approximately 670,000 clones, around 90% of them singletons. The V and J ends lost 3 bases and 8 bases respectively, with 2 bases between them. The CDR3 extends over 10 amino acids. Sequenced: peripheral blood. The source of this sequence is a woman aged 18 to 35 with acute or convalescent COVID-19. The chain has TRBV5-3 and TRBJ2-2; D remains ambiguous. TRBV5-3 is placed among ORFs of uncertain function. This chain's CDR3 is CARSSGELFF. CDR3 coding DNA: TGTGCCAGAAGCTCGGGGGAGCTGTTTTTT.